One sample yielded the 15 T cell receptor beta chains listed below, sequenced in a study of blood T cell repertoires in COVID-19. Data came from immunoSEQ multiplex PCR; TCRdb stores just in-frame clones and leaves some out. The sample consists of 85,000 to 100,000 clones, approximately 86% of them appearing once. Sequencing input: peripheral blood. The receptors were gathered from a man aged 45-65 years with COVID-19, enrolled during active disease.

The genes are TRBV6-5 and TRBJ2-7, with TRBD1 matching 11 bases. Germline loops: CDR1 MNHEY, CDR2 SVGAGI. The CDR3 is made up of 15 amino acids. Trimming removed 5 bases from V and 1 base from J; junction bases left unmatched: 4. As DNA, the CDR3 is TGTGCCAGCAGTAAGCGGGACAGGGGGTCCTACGAGCAGTACTTC. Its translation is CASSKRDRGSYEQYF.

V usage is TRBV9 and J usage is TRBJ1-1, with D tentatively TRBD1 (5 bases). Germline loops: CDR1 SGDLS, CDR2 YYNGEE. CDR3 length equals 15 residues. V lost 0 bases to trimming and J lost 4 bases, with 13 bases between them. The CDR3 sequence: CASSVAVGPVTEAFF. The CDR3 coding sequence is TGTGCCAGCAGCGTAGCGGTGGGGCCCGTCACTGAAGCTTTCTTT. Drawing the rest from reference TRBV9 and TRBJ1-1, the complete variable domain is DSGVTQTPKHLITATGQRVTLRCSPRSGDLSVYWYQQSLDQGLQFLIQYYNGEERAKGNILERFSAQQFPDLHSELNLSSLELGDSALYFCASSVAVGPVTEAFFGQGTRLTVV.

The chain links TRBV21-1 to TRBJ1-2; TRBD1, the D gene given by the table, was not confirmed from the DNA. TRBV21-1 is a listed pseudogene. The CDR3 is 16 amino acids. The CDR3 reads CASSRHRDRVDYGYTF. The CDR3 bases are TGTGCCAGCAGCAGGCACCGGGACAGGGTCGACTATGGCTACACCTTC.

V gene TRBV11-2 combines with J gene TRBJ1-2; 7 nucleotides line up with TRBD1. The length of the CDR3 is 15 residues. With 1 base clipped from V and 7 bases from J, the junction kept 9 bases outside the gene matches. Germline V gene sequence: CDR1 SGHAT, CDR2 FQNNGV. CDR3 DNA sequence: TGTGCCAGCAGCTTAGGGGGGACAGACGGCGGTGGCTACACCTTC. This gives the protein CASSLGGTDGGGYTF. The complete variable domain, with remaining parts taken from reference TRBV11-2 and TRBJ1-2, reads EAGVAQSPRYKIIEKRQSVAFWCNPISGHATLYWYQQILGQGPKLLIQFQNNGVVDDSQLPKDRFSAERLKGVDSTLKIQPAKLEDSAVYLCASSLGGTDGGGYTFGSGTRLTVV.

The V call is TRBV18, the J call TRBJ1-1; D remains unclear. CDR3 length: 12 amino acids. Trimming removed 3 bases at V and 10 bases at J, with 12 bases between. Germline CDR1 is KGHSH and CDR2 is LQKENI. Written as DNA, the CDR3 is TGTGCCAGCTCACCCAGCGAGGGAGGAGCTTTCTTT. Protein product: CASSPSEGGAFF.

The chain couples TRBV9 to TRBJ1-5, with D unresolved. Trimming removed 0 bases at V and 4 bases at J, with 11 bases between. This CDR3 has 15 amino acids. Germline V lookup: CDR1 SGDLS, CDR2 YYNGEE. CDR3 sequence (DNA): TGTGCCAGCAGCGTAGAACACATGAGGAATCAGCCCCAGCATTTT. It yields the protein CASSVEHMRNQPQHF.

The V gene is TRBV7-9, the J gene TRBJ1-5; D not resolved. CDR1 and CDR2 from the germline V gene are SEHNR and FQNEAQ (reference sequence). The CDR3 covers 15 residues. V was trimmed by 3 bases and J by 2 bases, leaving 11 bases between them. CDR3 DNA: TGTGCCAGCAGCTTGGAGGGCGAGGGCAATCAGCCCCAGCATTTT. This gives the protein CASSLEGEGNQPQHF.

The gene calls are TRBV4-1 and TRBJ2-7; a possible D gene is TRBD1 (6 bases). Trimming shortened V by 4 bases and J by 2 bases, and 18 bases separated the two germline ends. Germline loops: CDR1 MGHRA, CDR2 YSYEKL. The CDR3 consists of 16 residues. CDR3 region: CASSRGQFGGPYEQYF. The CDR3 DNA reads TGCGCCAGCAGCCGCGGACAGTTCGGAGGTCCCTACGAGCAGTACTTC.

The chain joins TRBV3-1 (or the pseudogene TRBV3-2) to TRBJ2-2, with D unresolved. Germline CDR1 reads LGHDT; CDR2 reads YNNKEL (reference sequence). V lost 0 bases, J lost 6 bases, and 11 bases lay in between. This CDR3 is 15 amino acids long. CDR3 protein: CASSQDALASGELFF. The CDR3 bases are TGTGCCAGCAGCCAAGACGCGTTAGCATCCGGGGAGCTGTTTTTT.

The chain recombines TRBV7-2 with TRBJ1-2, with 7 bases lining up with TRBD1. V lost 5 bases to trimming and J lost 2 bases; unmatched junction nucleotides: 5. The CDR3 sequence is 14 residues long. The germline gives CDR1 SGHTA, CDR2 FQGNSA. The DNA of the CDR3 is TGTGCCAGCAGCCCGGGACAGAACAACTATGGCTACACCTTC. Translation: CASSPGQNNYGYTF.

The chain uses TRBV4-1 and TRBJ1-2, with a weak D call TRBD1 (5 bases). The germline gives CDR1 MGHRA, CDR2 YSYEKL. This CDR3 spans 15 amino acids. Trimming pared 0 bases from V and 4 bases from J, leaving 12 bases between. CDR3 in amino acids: CASSQEEQVPYGYTF. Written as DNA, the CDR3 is TGCGCCAGCAGCCAAGAAGAACAGGTGCCCTATGGCTACACCTTC.

CDR3 sequence reads: CASSQVTHGNEQFF. CDR3 in DNA: TGCGCCAGCAGCCAAGTAACTCACGGTAATGAGCAGTTCTTC. The chain uses TRBV4-3 and TRBJ2-1, with no clear D. CDR3 size: 14 residues. Germline V lookup: CDR1 LGHNA, CDR2 YSLEER. Trimming took 1 base from V and 7 from J, leaving 11 bases between them.

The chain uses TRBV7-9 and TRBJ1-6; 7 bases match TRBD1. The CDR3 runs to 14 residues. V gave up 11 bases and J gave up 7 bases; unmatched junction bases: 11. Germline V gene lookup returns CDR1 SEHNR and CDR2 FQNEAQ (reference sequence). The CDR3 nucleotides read TGTGCCGGGGGAGGAGACAGGGTGAATTCACCCCTCCACTTT. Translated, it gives CAGGGDRVNSPLHF.

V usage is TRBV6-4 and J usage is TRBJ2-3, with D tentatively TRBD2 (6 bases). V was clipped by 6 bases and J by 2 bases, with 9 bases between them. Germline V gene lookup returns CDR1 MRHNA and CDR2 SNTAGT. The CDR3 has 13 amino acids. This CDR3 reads CASSGGTTDTQYF. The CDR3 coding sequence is TGTGCCAGCAGCGGAGGGACCACAGATACGCAGTATTTT.

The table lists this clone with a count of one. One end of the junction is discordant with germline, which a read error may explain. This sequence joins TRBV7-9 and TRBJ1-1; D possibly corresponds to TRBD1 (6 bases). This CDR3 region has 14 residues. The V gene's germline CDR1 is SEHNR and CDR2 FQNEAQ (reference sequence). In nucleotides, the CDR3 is TGTGCCAGCACCTTACAGGGATTGGGCACTGAAGCTTTCTTT. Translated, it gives CASTLQGLGTEAFF.